One sample yielded the 25 T cell receptor beta chains listed below, sequenced in a study of cytomegalovirus exposure and HLA in healthy donors. PCR used 60 Vbeta primers and 13 Jbeta primers. Assay: immunoSEQ multiplex PCR; the TCRdb copy retains only in-frame clones and omits some. The sample lists about 160,000 clones, 80% occurring once. The source material was PBMCs. All receptors derive from a male donor in good health and CMV-seropositive.

This sequence joins TRBV28 and TRBJ2-7; D is uncertain. CDR1 MDHEN and CDR2 SYDVKM come from the germline V gene. The CDR3 covers 12 residues. The V and J ends lost 10 bases and 3 bases respectively, with 13 bases between them. The CDR3 nucleotides read TGTGCCACCACCAGCGCCAACTACGAGCAGTACTTC. It yields the protein CATTSANYEQYF.

The table lists this clone with a count of one. The chain has TRBV6-5 and TRBJ1-5, with 7 bases that match TRBD1. The ends lost 11 bases at V and 4 bases at J; junction bases unmatched: 11. CDR3 size: 14 residues. Germline assignment: CDR1 MNHEY and CDR2 SVGAGI. The DNA for the CDR3 is TGTGCCTCCAACCGAGGGGGCCTAAATCAGCCCCAGCATTTT. It codes for CASNRGGLNQPQHF.

This clone appeared a single time. The chain recombines TRBV11-3 with TRBJ2-7; 7 nucleotides match TRBD2. V was clipped by 5 bases and J by 0 bases; unmatched bases: 7. Looked up from germline, CDR1 is SGHNT and CDR2 is YENEEA. The CDR3 extends over 15 amino acids. The CDR3: CASSTGGVTSYEQYF. Written as DNA, the CDR3 is TGTGCCAGCAGCACTGGGGGGGTAACCTCCTACGAGCAGTACTTC. Full variable domain (outside the CDR3, taken from reference TRBV11-3 and TRBJ2-7): EAGVVQSPRYKIIEKKQPVAFWCNPISGHNTLYWYLQNLGQGPELLIRYENEEAVDDSQLPKDRFSAERLKGVDSTLKIQPAELGDSAVYLCASSTGGVTSYEQYFGPGTRLTVT.

This clone was found a few times. The chain joins TRBV14 to TRBJ2-2; D is undetermined. This CDR3 contains 13 residues. From germline, CDR1 is SGHDN and CDR2 FVKESK. V was trimmed by 4 bases and J by 3 bases, leaving 6 bases between them. The CDR3 coding sequence is TGTGCCAGCAGCCCCCAGGACACCGGGGAGCTGTTTTTT. Protein product: CASSPQDTGELFF.

The chain is built from TRBV11-2 and TRBJ2-7, with 8 bases that match TRBD1. Looked up from germline, CDR1 is SGHAT and CDR2 is FQNNGV. The J segment lost 1 base and the V segment lost 3 bases, leaving 5 bases of the junction unmatched. The CDR3 sequence is 15 residues long. CDR3 protein: CASSFDRGRSYEQYF. Written as DNA, the CDR3 is TGTGCCAGCAGCTTTGACAGGGGAAGGTCCTACGAGCAGTACTTC.

The chain recombines TRBV23-1 with TRBJ1-5; D gene uncertain. TRBV23-1 is placed among ORFs of uncertain function. V lost 3 bases, J lost 1 base, and 25 bases lay in between. The CDR3 contains 20 residues. Here the CDR3 DNA reads TGCGCCAGCAGTCACCGGCCAGGCGAGTCGGCGGGAATAAGCAATCAGCCCCAGCATTTT. Translating it yields CASSHRPGESAGISNQPQHF.

This chain's CDR3 is CASSFRGSSSPLHF. CDR3 sequence (DNA): TGTGCCAGCAGCTTCCGGGGTTCCTCCTCACCCCTCCACTTT. J is TRBJ1-6 and V is TRBV28; D unresolved. Per germline, CDR1 MDHEN and CDR2 SYDVKM. Trimming left V 6 bases short and J 10 bases short, with 16 bases between. CDR3 length: 14 amino acids. Together with reference TRBV28 and TRBJ1-6, the CDR3 gives the full variable domain: DVKVTQSSRYLVKRTGEKVFLECVQDMDHENMFWYRQDPGLGLRLIYFSYDVKMKEKGDIPEGYSVSREKKERFSLILESASTNQTSMYLCASSFRGSSSPLHFGNGTRLTVT.

This chain joins TRBV19 and TRBJ2-3; 8 bases line up with TRBD2. V was pared by 1 base and J by 3 bases, with 3 bases of the junction left unmatched. The CDR3 covers 15 residues. CDR1 LNHDA and CDR2 SQIVND come from the germline V gene (reference sequence). CDR3 sequence (DNA): TGTGCCAGTAGTATAGGGAGCGGGAGAACAGATACGCAGTATTTT. This sequence encodes CASSIGSGRTDTQYF.

The rearrangement joins TRBV19 to TRBJ2-5; the D gene is possibly TRBD1 (6 bases). The end of the DNA aligns better with TRBJ2-7, so the J call may be wrong. Per the germline V gene, CDR1 is LNHDA and CDR2 is SQIVND (reference sequence). The length of the CDR3 is 14 residues. This chain's CDR3 is CASSIQGGLSEQYF. CDR3 bases: TGTGCCAGTAGTATCCAAGGGGGTCTGTCCGAGCAGTACTTC.

This clone was observed a few times. The V gene is TRBV9, the J gene TRBJ2-1; 8 bases match TRBD1. Germline values: CDR1 SGDLS, CDR2 YYNGEE. This CDR3 has 16 amino acids. V shed 0 bases, J shed 4 bases, and the junction held 6 bases outside the gene matches. The chain's CDR3 is CASSVETGQGYNEQFF. CDR3 sequence (DNA): TGTGCCAGCAGCGTAGAAACTGGACAGGGTTACAATGAGCAGTTCTTC.

Notes on this clone: At one end, the junction sequence differs from germline, possibly due to a read error. The chain recombines TRBV9 with TRBJ2-2; no clear D gene. The CDR3 runs 16 residues. The V gene's germline CDR1 is SGDLS and CDR2 YYNGEE. The CDR3 spells CASTLPGSSNAGELFF. The CDR3 nucleotides read TGTGCCAGCACCCTTCCTGGCAGTTCGAACGCCGGGGAGCTGTTTTTT.

The chain uses TRBV30 and TRBJ1-2; D may be TRBD1 (6 bases). The length of the CDR3 is 15 residues. Germline loops: CDR1 GTSNPN, CDR2 SVGIG (reference sequence). V was pared by 3 bases and J by 4 bases, with 18 bases between. CDR3 residues: CAWRYRQGSGYGYTF. The CDR3 DNA reads TGTGCCTGGAGGTACCGCCAGGGGTCGGGCTATGGCTACACCTTC.

CDR3 nucleotides: TGTGCCAGCAGCTTAGTTAGTTCCGGGGTGGAGCAGTACTTC. It specifies CASSLVSSGVEQYF. V is TRBV11-2 and J is TRBJ2-5, with D possibly being TRBD2 (5 bases). V lost 1 base, J lost 11 bases, and 17 bases lay in between. There are 14 residues in the CDR3. The germline CDR1 and CDR2 sequences are SGHAT and FQNNGV.

The chain carries TRBV14 and TRBJ1-2; 7 bases are a match to TRBD1. This CDR3 contains 17 residues. Germline CDR1 SGHDN, CDR2 FVKESK. The junction had 14 bases not matched to a gene; V was cut back by 4 bases and J by 3 bases. The CDR3 DNA follows: TGTGCCAGCAGCCCCTTGGACAGGCCTGGGGGAGACTATGGCTACACCTTC. As protein: CASSPLDRPGGDYGYTF.

The J gene is TRBJ2-7, the V gene TRBV2; 9 bases line up with TRBD2. In germline, CDR1 is SNHLY, CDR2 FYNNEI. With 6 bases clipped from V and 5 bases from J, the junction kept 8 bases outside the gene matches. This CDR3 has 14 residues. As DNA, the CDR3 is TGTGCCAGCAGGGCCGCGGGGGGGTACGACGAGCAGTACTTC. This gives the protein CASRAAGGYDEQYF.

Only a few counts were recorded for this clone. The genes are TRBV5-4 and TRBJ2-6; 8 nucleotides align to TRBD1. Germline CDR1 SGHNT, CDR2 YYREEE (reference sequence). The V gene end was trimmed by 4 bases and the J gene end by 5 bases; junction bases not matched to a gene: 8. This CDR3 region has 16 residues. The CDR3 bases are TGTGCCAGCAGCGAGGGACAGGTGGGTCGGGCCAACGTCCTGACTTTC. Its translation: CASSEGQVGRANVLTF.

The CDR3 region is CASSVGGPRVSYEQYF. The CDR3 DNA is TGTGCCAGCAGCGTAGGAGGGCCCCGGGTTTCCTACGAGCAGTACTTC. The chain combines TRBV9 with TRBJ2-7; tentatively, D is TRBD2 (5 bases). Germline V gene sequence: CDR1 SGDLS, CDR2 YYNGEE. This CDR3 has 16 amino acids. V lost 0 bases, J lost 1 base, and 14 bases lay in between.

The chain is built from TRBV10-3 and TRBJ1-3; perhaps TRBD1 as D (5 bases). V dropped 10 bases and J dropped 7 bases, with 14 bases sitting between them. The CDR3 contains 12 residues. Germline V CDR1 and CDR2: ENHRY, SYGVKD. The CDR3 protein is CATQLGDNTIYF. DNA for the CDR3: TGTGCCACGCAATTAGGGGATAACACCATATATTTT.

This clone was found once. This rearrangement joins TRBV5-1 to TRBJ2-2; the match to TRBD2 covers 8 bases. Losses at the gene ends were 7 bases for V and 4 bases for J; bases not matched to a gene: 9. Per germline, CDR1 SGHRS and CDR2 YFSETQ. CDR3 length: 15 residues. CDR3 protein: CASGRIAGFTGELFF. In DNA form, the CDR3 reads TGCGCCAGCGGACGAATAGCGGGGTTCACCGGGGAGCTGTTTTTT.

V usage is TRBV9 and J usage is TRBJ2-1; 16 bases line up with TRBD2. CDR3 length equals 16 residues. Trimming removed 3 bases from V and 15 bases from J; junction bases left unmatched: 12. CDR1 and CDR2 (germline): SGDLS, YYNGEE. In nucleotides, the CDR3 is TGTGCCAGCAGCGCCCGGGGGACTAGCGGGAGGGACGGTCTGTTCTTC. Residues: CASSARGTSGRDGLFF.

The chain carries TRBV11-3 and TRBJ2-1; TRBD1 matches 10 bases. V dropped 5 bases and J dropped 6; count of bases not matched to a gene: 4. Germline V lookup: CDR1 SGHNT, CDR2 YENEEA. CDR3 length: 14 residues. The CDR3 DNA follows: TGTGCCAGCAGCGAACGACAGGGGGCCAATGAGCAGTTCTTC. Protein product: CASSERQGANEQFF.

The chain combines TRBV9 with TRBJ2-1, with D maybe TRBD1 (6 bases). V was shortened by 4 bases and J by 5 bases, with 16 bases between the two germline ends. Per the germline V gene, CDR1 is SGDLS and CDR2 is YYNGEE. CDR3 size: 15 residues. CDR3 coding DNA: TGTGCCAGCAGCCCCGGGACACTAGGACACAATGAGCAGTTCTTC. Its translation: CASSPGTLGHNEQFF. The full variable domain, its missing parts supplied by reference TRBV9 and TRBJ2-1, is DSGVTQTPKHLITATGQRVTLRCSPRSGDLSVYWYQQSLDQGLQFLIQYYNGEERAKGNILERFSAQQFPDLHSELNLSSLELGDSALYFCASSPGTLGHNEQFFGPGTRLTVL.

This chain joins TRBV5-1 and TRBJ2-7, with 10 bases lining up with TRBD2. Germline V gene lookup returns CDR1 SGHRS and CDR2 YFSETQ. This CDR3 region has 15 residues. V shed 4 bases, J shed 2 bases, and the junction held 6 bases outside the gene matches. In DNA, the CDR3 is TGCGCCAGCAGCATGAGAGCGGGAGGGACCTACGAGCAGTACTTC. Its translation: CASSMRAGGTYEQYF. The complete variable domain, with remaining parts taken from reference TRBV5-1 and TRBJ2-7, reads KAGVTQTPRYLIKTRGQQVTLSCSPISGHRSVSWYQQTPGQGLQFLFEYFSETQRNKGNFPGRFSGRQFSNSRSEMNVSTLELGDSALYLCASSMRAGGTYEQYFGPGTRLTVT.

This sequence joins TRBV2 and TRBJ2-1; 8 positions agree with TRBD1. The V segment lost 7 bases and the J segment 5 bases; nucleotides outside the gene matches: 13. Germline CDR1 reads SNHLY; CDR2 reads FYNNEI. The CDR3 runs 16 residues. CDR3 loop: CASIRGPRRGHNEQFF. The CDR3 nucleotides read TGTGCCAGCATCAGGGGGCCCCGACGGGGACACAATGAGCAGTTCTTC.

This rearrangement joins TRBV19 to TRBJ2-5, with D tentatively TRBD1 (6 bases). CDR1 is LNHDA, CDR2 SQIVND, per germline (reference sequence). This CDR3 spans 15 amino acids. With 6 bases removed from V and 1 base from J, the gap between germline ends came to 15 bases. The CDR3 nucleotides are TGTGCCAGTAGCCTTCGGGGACAACTCCAAGAGACCCAGTACTTC. It is translated as CASSLRGQLQETQYF.